The next 8 T cell receptor beta chains were all read from a single sample in a study of blood T cell repertoires in COVID-19 (dated by TCRdb to 2019 to 2021). The library was prepared using the immunoSEQ multiplex PCR assay. TCRdb retrieved this table from immuneACCESS and kept in-frame rearrangements only. Not all clones are present; in checked studies, unresolved V genes account for under half, and no reason is known for the remainder. This sample is represented by around 200,000 clones; more than 80% of them were singletons. The ten largest clonotypes hold 1.2% of the sample. The sample taken for sequencing was PBMCs or T cells enriched from blood (not recorded which). Receptor source: a man aged 25 to 45 who had recovered from COVID-19.

The CDR3 DNA reads TGTGCCAGCAGCTTGTATGTCTACACTGAAGCTTTCTTT. Its protein is CASSLYVYTEAFF. The rearrangement links TRBV5-6 to TRBJ1-1; D is unresolved. Germline V gene data show CDR1 as SGHDT and CDR2 as YYEEEE. Trimming shortened V by 1 base and J by 3 bases, and 7 bases separated the two germline ends. CDR3 size: 13 residues.

The V gene is TRBV30, the J gene TRBJ1-5; D is ambiguous. Germline V gene sequence: CDR1 GTSNPN, CDR2 SVGIG (reference sequence). The V and J ends lost 0 bases and 3 bases respectively, with 9 bases between them. This CDR3 is built from 14 residues. This CDR3 reads CAWSVFSVNQPQHF. CDR3 coding DNA: TGTGCCTGGAGTGTATTCAGCGTCAATCAGCCCCAGCATTTT.

The J gene is TRBJ1-3, the V gene TRBV11-2, with TRBD1 matching over 9 bases. This CDR3 is built from 15 residues. The germline gives CDR1 SGHAT, CDR2 FQNNGV. V lost 3 bases to trimming and J lost 1 base; unmatched junction nucleotides: 1. The CDR3 region has the DNA TGTGCCAGCAGCTTCGGGACAGGGTCTGGAAACACCATATATTTT. Translated: CASSFGTGSGNTIYF.

This clone was counted only a few times. The V gene is TRBV10-2, the J gene TRBJ2-2; 14 bases map to TRBD2. There are 16 residues in the CDR3. The V segment lost 7 bases and the J segment 6 bases; nucleotides outside the gene matches: 7. Germline-derived CDR1 and CDR2 are WSHSY and SAAADI. CDR3 sequence reads: CASTLRLAGGPGELFF. The CDR3 region has the DNA TGCGCCAGCACCTTAAGACTAGCGGGGGGGCCCGGGGAGCTGTTTTTT.

V is TRBV7-9 and J is TRBJ1-6; the match to TRBD1 covers 10 bases. Losses at the gene ends were 1 base for V and 11 bases for J; bases not matched to a gene: 5. CDR1 is SEHNR, CDR2 FQNEAQ, per germline (reference sequence). CDR3 length: 15 residues. This CDR3 is CASSLGTGGVTPLHF. The CDR3 nucleotides are TGTGCCAGCAGCTTAGGGACAGGGGGTGTGACACCCCTCCACTTT.

On this clone itself: The sample has other DNA sequences that encode this CDR3 too. The chain employs TRBV19 and TRBJ2-1; 9 nucleotides match TRBD2. Germline V gene sequence: CDR1 LNHDA, CDR2 SQIVND (reference sequence). After removal of 8 bases from V and 4 bases from J, the junction contained 6 bases not matched to a gene. This CDR3 has 14 amino acids. CDR3 amino acids: CASSGTSSYNEQFF. The CDR3 bases are TGTGCCAGTTCCGGGACTAGCTCTTACAATGAGCAGTTCTTC.

V usage is TRBV7-2 and J usage is TRBJ2-7, with 7 bases fitting TRBD2. The CDR3 is made up of 15 amino acids. Germline V gene lookup returns CDR1 SGHTA and CDR2 FQGNSA. V gave up 4 bases and J gave up 2 bases; unmatched junction bases: 8. CDR3 loop: CASSSGLVETYEQYF. The CDR3 nucleotides read TGTGCCAGCAGCTCAGGACTAGTGGAGACCTACGAGCAGTACTTC.

This clone appeared once. The chain links TRBV5-5 to TRBJ1-1; D is possibly TRBD1 (5 bases). The CDR3 covers 16 residues. Germline V gene data show CDR1 as SGHKS and CDR2 as YYEKEE (reference sequence). The V and J ends lost 4 bases and 4 bases respectively, with 20 bases between them. The CDR3 is CASSNRQSLVFTEAFF. Here the CDR3 DNA reads TGTGCCAGCAGCAACCGACAGAGTCTTGTTTTCACTGAAGCTTTCTTT.